The rows below give T cell receptor beta chains drawn from one sample of a study of blood T cell repertoires in COVID-19. Sequencing used immunoSEQ multiplex PCR; TCRdb keeps in-frame clones, though not all of them. The table has approximately 100,000 clones, around 85% seen once. The specimen was peripheral blood. These receptors were obtained from a human donor in a cohort sampled during active COVID-19. Both conserved end residues are part of each CDR3. Fields, in order: D gene, CDR3 length, clone size, V gene, J gene, CDR3 DNA, CDR3 protein. The D gene is left open where the match is weak. Clone sizes are given selectively: once, few, many, or a class where the clone is expanded.

D: TRBD1; length: 14; size: few; V: TRBV5-8; J: TRBJ2-7; DNA: TGTGCCAGCTTACCGGGACAGGGGTTCCACGAGCAGTACTTC; CDR3: CASLPGQGFHEQYF
D: .; length: 12; size: .; V: TRBV3-1/TRBV3-2; J: TRBJ2-7; DNA: TGTGCCAGCAGCAGCGGGCGCTACGAGCAGTACTTC; CDR3: CASSSGRYEQYF
D: .; length: 13; size: .; V: TRBV11-2; J: TRBJ2-7; DNA: TGTGCCAGCAGCCCAGGGTGGGCCTACGAGCAGTACTTC; CDR3: CASSPGWAYEQYF
D: .; length: 13; size: .; V: TRBV4-1; J: TRBJ1-5; DNA: TGCGCCAGCAGCCAAGATTATCGGCAGCCCCAGCATTTT; CDR3: CASSQDYRQPQHF
D: TRBD1; length: 19; size: .; V: TRBV5-1; J: TRBJ1-3; DNA: TGCGCCAGCAGCTTGGGGCCAGGACAGGGGGCCGACTCTGGAAACACCATATATTTT; CDR3: CASSLGPGQGADSGNTIYF
D: TRBD1; length: 16; size: .; V: TRBV11-3; J: TRBJ2-7; DNA: TGTGCCAGCAGCTTGGGATCGGGGACAGGGGTCTACGAGCAGTACTTC; CDR3: CASSLGSGTGVYEQYF
D: .; length: 14; size: .; V: TRBV28; J: TRBJ1-1; DNA: TGTGCCAGCAGTTTCAGGCAGTTGGGTACTGAAGCTTTCTTT; CDR3: CASSFRQLGTEAFF
D: .; length: 14; size: .; V: TRBV6-2/TRBV6-3; J: TRBJ1-1; DNA: TGTGCCAGCAGTTCCTCCCGTGGCCCCCCTGAAGCTTTCTTT; CDR3: CASSSSRGPPEAFF
D: TRBD1; length: 18; size: .; V: TRBV18; J: TRBJ1-3; DNA: TGTGCCAGCTCACCGCCGGGACAGGCTGGCGGGGGTGGAAACACCATATATTTT; CDR3: CASSPPGQAGGGGNTIYF
D: .; length: 13; size: .; V: TRBV18; J: TRBJ2-1; DNA: TGTGCCAGCACGCTCCCTAGCAAAAATGAGCAGTTCTTC; CDR3: CASTLPSKNEQFF
D: .; length: 16; size: .; V: TRBV5-8; J: TRBJ2-5; DNA: TGTGCCAGCAGCTTAACACAGGGATTGGATCAAGAGACCCAGTACTTC; CDR3: CASSLTQGLDQETQYF
D: .; length: 12; size: .; V: TRBV7-2; J: TRBJ2-7; DNA: TGTGCCAGCAGCTTAGGCAGCTACGAGCAGTACTTC; CDR3: CASSLGSYEQYF
D: TRBD1; length: 13; size: once; V: TRBV27; J: TRBJ1-4; DNA: TGTGCCAGCAGTCCCCGGACAGGGGAAAAACTGTTTTTT; CDR3: CASSPRTGEKLFF
D: TRBD2; length: 16; size: .; V: TRBV5-5; J: TRBJ2-3; DNA: TGTGCCAGCAGCTTGCCTAGCGGGAGAACCACAGATACGCAGTATTTT; CDR3: CASSLPSGRTTDTQYF
D: TRBD1; length: 16; size: .; V: TRBV5-6; J: TRBJ2-5; DNA: TGTGCCAGCAGCTTGAGGACAGGGGCCCCCAAAGAGACCCAGTACTTC; CDR3: CASSLRTGAPKETQYF
D: TRBD2; length: 13; size: .; V: TRBV19; J: TRBJ2-3; DNA: TGTGCCAGTAAAGAGCGGGAGTCAGATACGCAGTATTTT; CDR3: CASKERESDTQYF
D: TRBD2; length: 17; size: .; V: TRBV7-6; J: TRBJ2-2; DNA: TGTGCCAGCAGCCCCGGGACTAGCGGGAGTATCGCCGGGGAGCTGTTTTTT; CDR3: CASSPGTSGSIAGELFF
D: .; length: 14; size: .; V: TRBV19; J: TRBJ1-1; DNA: TGTGCCAGTAGGAACGACGGGATAGCCACTGAAGCTTTCTTT; CDR3: CASRNDGIATEAFF
D: TRBD1; length: 12; size: few; V: TRBV7-8; J: TRBJ1-6; DNA: TGTGCCAGCACCCAGGGGGTCAGGCCCCTCCACTTT; CDR3: CASTQGVRPLHF
D: .; length: 13; size: .; V: TRBV3-1/TRBV3-2; J: TRBJ1-2; DNA: TGTGCCAGCAGCCCGGGCAAGGGAGTCGGCTACACCTTC; CDR3: CASSPGKGVGYTF
D: .; length: 14; size: few; V: TRBV7-3; J: TRBJ2-2; DNA: TGTGCCAGCAGCTTAAAGCAGAACACCGGGGAGCTGTTTTTT; CDR3: CASSLKQNTGELFF
D: TRBD1; length: 15; size: .; V: TRBV19; J: TRBJ1-4; DNA: TGTGCCAGTAGTTTCGGACAGGCGGCTAATGAAAAACTGTTTTTT; CDR3: CASSFGQAANEKLFF
D: .; length: 16; size: .; V: TRBV7-8; J: TRBJ1-5; DNA: TGTGCCAGCAGCCGGGACACTCTGTATAGCAATCAGCCCCAGCATTTT; CDR3: CASSRDTLYSNQPQHF
D: .; length: 14; size: few; V: TRBV15; J: TRBJ1-4; DNA: TGTGCCACCACCGCGAGGACAGCTAATGAAAAACTGTTTTTT; CDR3: CATTARTANEKLFF
D: TRBD2; length: 14; size: .; V: TRBV28; J: TRBJ2-5; DNA: TGTGCCAGCAGTTTCGGGACTAGCATTGAGACCCAGTACTTC; CDR3: CASSFGTSIETQYF
D: TRBD2; length: 16; size: .; V: TRBV6-2/TRBV6-3; J: TRBJ2-3; DNA: TGTGCCAGCAGTTACGGGGCGGGAGCTAGCACAGATACGCAGTATTTT; CDR3: CASSYGAGASTDTQYF
D: TRBD2; length: 17; size: .; V: TRBV24-1; J: TRBJ2-5; DNA: TGTGCCACCAGTGAACCCTCGTTACTAGCGGACCAAGAGACCCAGTACTTC; CDR3: CATSEPSLLADQETQYF
D: .; length: 16; size: .; V: TRBV9; J: TRBJ2-3; DNA: TGTGCCAGCAGCGTAGGGGGCAGGGTCGCTACAGATACGCAGTATTTT; CDR3: CASSVGGRVATDTQYF
D: TRBD1; length: 14; size: .; V: TRBV4-2; J: TRBJ1-1; DNA: TGTGCCAGCAGCCGGGCCGGGACAGGGAGTGCCGCTTTCTTT; CDR3: CASSRAGTGSAAFF
D: TRBD1; length: 16; size: once; V: TRBV5-6; J: TRBJ1-5; DNA: TGTGCCAGCAGCTTACAGGGGGAAGTTGGGAATCAGCCCCAGCATTTT; CDR3: CASSLQGEVGNQPQHF
D: TRBD2; length: 14; size: .; V: TRBV2; J: TRBJ2-5; DNA: TGTGCCAGCACCTCTAGCGGGGGGGCAAGGACCCAGTACTTC; CDR3: CASTSSGGARTQYF
D: TRBD1; length: 11; size: .; V: TRBV19; J: TRBJ1-2; DNA: TGTGCCAGTAGTAGAGGGACAGATTCCGCCTTC; CDR3: CASSRGTDSAF
D: .; length: 13; size: .; V: TRBV4-3; J: TRBJ1-1; DNA: TGCGCCAGCAGCCCCGGACACAACACTGAAGCTTTCTTT; CDR3: CASSPGHNTEAFF
D: .; length: 15; size: .; V: TRBV28; J: TRBJ1-4; DNA: TGTGCCAGCAGAATTATCGACCGACTCAATGAAAAACTGTTTTTT; CDR3: CASRIIDRLNEKLFF
D: .; length: 15; size: .; V: TRBV27; J: TRBJ2-1; DNA: TGTGCCAGCAGCCCGACTAGTCGGGCCTACAATGAGCAGTTCTTC; CDR3: CASSPTSRAYNEQFF
D: TRBD1; length: 16; size: .; V: TRBV28; J: TRBJ2-2; DNA: TGTGCCAGCAGTTTTTCGGACAGGGGGCGCACCGGGGAGCTGTTTTTT; CDR3: CASSFSDRGRTGELFF
D: .; length: 15; size: .; V: TRBV6-5; J: TRBJ1-1; DNA: TGTGCCAGCAGTTACGGGGCTGGCCGCGGCACTGAAGCTTTCTTT; CDR3: CASSYGAGRGTEAFF
D: .; length: 17; size: .; V: TRBV9; J: TRBJ1-3; DNA: TGTGCCAGCAGCGTACAATCGGTCTCGGGGTCTGGAAACACCATATATTTT; CDR3: CASSVQSVSGSGNTIYF
D: TRBD2; length: 14; size: .; V: TRBV9; J: TRBJ2-5; DNA: TGTGCCAGCAGCGTAGCGGGAGGGGTAGAGACCCAGTACTTC; CDR3: CASSVAGGVETQYF
D: TRBD2; length: 15; size: .; V: TRBV27; J: TRBJ2-7; DNA: TGTGCCAGCAGTTCCGCTAGCGGGGTCCTCTACGAGCAGTACTTC; CDR3: CASSSASGVLYEQYF
D: .; length: 15; size: .; V: TRBV5-4; J: TRBJ2-7; DNA: TGTGCCAGCAGCAAGCAGGGGACCTACTCCTACGAGCAGTACTTC; CDR3: CASSKQGTYSYEQYF
D: .; length: 16; size: few; V: TRBV7-9; J: TRBJ2-2; DNA: TGTGCCAGCAGCTTAGCAGTGGGGCGGCTATCCGGGGAGCTGTTTTTT; CDR3: CASSLAVGRLSGELFF
D: .; length: 15; size: once; V: TRBV7-9; J: TRBJ1-4; DNA: TGTGCCAGCAGCTCTTGGGCAGATACTAATGAAAAACTGTTTTTT; CDR3: CASSSWADTNEKLFF
D: .; length: 13; size: .; V: TRBV25-1; J: TRBJ2-3; DNA: TGTGCCAGCAGTGAATGGCGGGCAGATACGCAGTATTTT; CDR3: CASSEWRADTQYF
D: .; length: 16; size: .; V: TRBV9; J: TRBJ1-1; DNA: TGTGCCAGCAGCGTAGACTCCCGGGGGGTGAACACTGAAGCTTTCTTT; CDR3: CASSVDSRGVNTEAFF
D: TRBD1; length: 14; size: .; V: TRBV5-4; J: TRBJ1-3; DNA: TGTGCCAGCAGCTTCACAGGGGGGGGGAACACCATATATTTT; CDR3: CASSFTGGGNTIYF
D: TRBD2; length: 16; size: .; V: TRBV5-1; J: TRBJ2-1; DNA: TGCGCCAGCAGCTCCCTGAGCGGGAGTTCCTACAATGAGCAGTTCTTC; CDR3: CASSSLSGSSYNEQFF
D: TRBD1; length: 13; size: .; V: TRBV24-1; J: TRBJ1-1; DNA: TGTGCCACCAGAGGACAGGTTTACACTGAAGCTTTCTTT; CDR3: CATRGQVYTEAFF
D: .; length: 13; size: .; V: TRBV7-8; J: TRBJ2-3; DNA: TGTGCCAGCAGCTGGGACTTGCCAGATACGCAGTATTTT; CDR3: CASSWDLPDTQYF
D: .; length: 13; size: .; V: TRBV27; J: TRBJ2-1; DNA: TGTGCCAGCAGCTTTTCTTTAGCTCTAGAGCAGTTCTTC; CDR3: CASSFSLALEQFF
D: TRBD1; length: 15; size: .; V: TRBV7-8; J: TRBJ1-2; DNA: TGTGCCAGCAGCTTAAGGACAGGGGGCGACTATGGCTACACCTTC; CDR3: CASSLRTGGDYGYTF
D: .; length: 13; size: .; V: TRBV29-1; J: TRBJ2-7; DNA: TGCAGCGTTGAAGGCGACATTTCCTACGAGCAGTACTTC; CDR3: CSVEGDISYEQYF
D: .; length: 11; size: .; V: TRBV6-6; J: TRBJ2-5; DNA: TGTGCCAGCAGTTACCCGGAGACCCAGTACTTC; CDR3: CASSYPETQYF